These 4 T cell receptor beta chains were all obtained from the same sample, sequenced in a study of tumor-infiltrating lymphocytes in localized non-small cell lung cancer. The repertoire was sequenced with immunoSEQ multiplex PCR; TCRdb's copy has only in-frame clones and lacks some. The sample lists approximately 6,700 clones, 74% seen once, with approximately 31% in the top ten. The sample consisted of lung tumor tissue. These receptors were collected from a human donor with non-small cell lung cancer.

The V gene is TRBV6-5, the J gene TRBJ1-4; D is unresolved. V lost 2 bases to trimming and J lost 7 bases, with 11 bases between them. Germline V gives CDR1 MNHEY, CDR2 SVGAGI. The CDR3 is 14 residues long. CDR3 in DNA: TGTGCCAGCAGTTACACACTCCGGACTGAAAAACTGTTTTTT. This sequence encodes CASSYTLRTEKLFF.

The chain links TRBV21-1 to TRBJ1-2; the table's D call TRBD1 went unverified against the DNA. TRBV21-1 counts as a pseudogene. The CDR3 covers 19 residues. CDR3 DNA sequence: TGTGCCAGCAGCAAAATGGACGAGGGGAGACAGGGGAGTGACTATGGCTACACCTTC. The encoded protein is CASSKMDEGRQGSDYGYTF.

This chain connects TRBV4-1 to TRBJ2-1, with 9 bases identical to TRBD2. Germline-derived CDR1 and CDR2 are MGHRA and YSYEKL. The CDR3 consists of 14 residues. V lost 2 bases and J lost 9; bases outside the gene matches: 5. The CDR3 region has the DNA TGCGCCAGCAGCCAAAGGGGCGGGGGGGGTGAGCAGTTCTTC. It codes for CASSQRGGGGEQFF.

There are a few counts of this clone. The chain employs TRBV5-5 and TRBJ2-2; TRBD1 matches at 7 bases. Germline assignment: CDR1 SGHKS and CDR2 YYEKEE (reference sequence). The CDR3 sequence is 16 residues long. J lost 2 bases, V lost 1 base, and 5 bases had no gene match. CDR3 coding DNA: TGTGCCAGCAGCTTGTTGGGACAGAGAAACACCGGGGAGCTGTTTTTT. Its protein is CASSLLGQRNTGELFF.